The 9 T cell receptor beta chains reported below all come from one sample, sequenced in a study of T cells in Graves' hyperthyroidism and ophthalmopathy. TCR beta CDR3 region amplification was performed from RNA transcripts. Carried out on the TCR CDR3, a first-round RT-PCR used the HTBI primer set. Via MiXCR, TCRdb re-called the multiplex PCR reads, giving one row per CDR3 protein. Of around 690,000 distinct CDR3 sequences listed, under 25% are singletons. The specimen sequenced was blood. The origin of the receptors is a man younger than 40 with Graves' ophthalmopathy.

There are many counts of this clonotype. The V and J genes are TRBV7-9 and TRBJ2-3; D unresolved. Trimming took off 5 bases at V and 3 bases at J, with 12 bases between the two ends. There are 14 residues in the CDR3. The germline V gene has CDR1 SEHNR and CDR2 FQNEAQ (reference sequence). CDR3 amino acids: CASSPSMGTDTQYF. The CDR3 nucleotides read TGTGCCAGCAGCCCCTCGATGGGGACAGATACGCAGTATTTT.

The genes are TRBV19 and TRBJ2-1; 11 positions agree with TRBD2. Germline V gene lookup returns CDR1 LNHDA and CDR2 SQIVND (reference sequence). CDR3 size: 14 residues. V was clipped by 5 bases and J by 9 bases; unmatched bases: 6. CDR3: CASSLAGGPTEQFF. In DNA form, the CDR3 reads TGTGCCAGTAGTTTAGCGGGAGGGCCGACTGAGCAGTTCTTC.

CDR3 in DNA: TGTGCCAGCAGTGAAGGTAGAGGAGCCCTCTATGGCTACACCTTC. This codes for CASSEGRGALYGYTF. The rearrangement joins TRBV6-1 to TRBJ1-2; D is unresolved. CDR3 size: 15 residues. Germline V gene lookup returns CDR1 MNHNS and CDR2 SASEGT. V dropped 1 base and J dropped 4 bases, with 13 bases sitting between them.

This clonotype was counted a few times. The chain uses TRBV20-1 and TRBJ2-1; 13 bases match TRBD2. Germline-derived CDR1 and CDR2 are DFQATT and SNEGSKA (reference sequence). This CDR3 contains 14 residues. Trimming at V came to 6 bases and at J to 5 bases, leaving 4 bases not matched to a gene. The CDR3 protein is CSAMGLAGHNEQFF. CDR3 coding DNA: TGCAGTGCCATGGGACTAGCGGGGCACAATGAGCAGTTCTTC.

The V call is TRBV11-2, the J call TRBJ2-2; D might be TRBD1 or TRBD2, each matching 5 bases. V was clipped by 5 bases and J by 4 bases, with 11 bases between them. There are 14 residues in the CDR3. Germline CDR1 SGHAT, CDR2 FQNNGV. Here the CDR3 reads CASSGTSRTGELFF. In nucleotides, the CDR3 is TGTGCCAGCAGCGGGACCTCCCGCACCGGGGAGCTGTTTTTT.

This chain joins TRBV29-1 and TRBJ2-1; 8 positions agree with TRBD2. CDR1 and CDR2 from the germline V gene are SQVTM and ANQGSEA. CDR3 size: 15 residues. The V and J ends lost 0 bases and 2 bases, in that order; junction bases with no gene match: 3. Here the CDR3 DNA reads TGCAGCGTTGAAGACGAGACTAGCGCCTACAATGAGCAGTTCTTC. As protein: CSVEDETSAYNEQFF.

This clonotype was detected ten times or more. The rearrangement uses TRBV28 and TRBJ2-7; a possible D gene is TRBD2 (6 bases). Germline values: CDR1 MDHEN, CDR2 SYDVKM. The CDR3 totals 13 residues. V was pared by 4 bases and J by 2 bases, with 9 bases between. The CDR3 reads CASSSRGAYEQYF. CDR3 bases: TGTGCCAGCAGTTCCCGCGGGGCCTACGAGCAGTACTTC.

Ten or more counts support this clonotype. V gene TRBV20-1 combines with J gene TRBJ2-7, with D unclear. Germline V gene sequence: CDR1 DFQATT, CDR2 SNEGSKA (reference sequence). The CDR3 covers 15 residues. V was trimmed by 0 bases and J by 0 bases, leaving 12 bases between them. DNA of the CDR3: TGCAGTGCTAGAGATTTGGCCACGAGCTCCTACGAGCAGTACTTC. It yields the protein CSARDLATSSYEQYF.

This clonotype appeared a few times. The rearrangement joins TRBV30 to TRBJ1-6, with D uncertain. Per germline, CDR1 GTSNPN and CDR2 SVGIG (reference sequence). The CDR3 is 18 amino acids. The ends were cut back, 2 bases at V and 0 bases at J, with 17 bases in the middle. DNA of the CDR3: TGTGCCTGGAGTCGACCATCCACACTCGACTCCTATAATTCACCCCTCCACTTT. The encoded protein is CAWSRPSTLDSYNSPLHF. The entire variable domain, with the rest obtained from reference TRBV30 and TRBJ1-6, is as follows: SQTIHQWPATLVQPVGSPLSLECTVEGTSNPNLYWYRQAAGRGLQLLFYSVGIGQISSEVPQNLSASRPQDRQFILSSKKLLLSDSGFYLCAWSRPSTLDSYNSPLHFGNGTRLTVT.